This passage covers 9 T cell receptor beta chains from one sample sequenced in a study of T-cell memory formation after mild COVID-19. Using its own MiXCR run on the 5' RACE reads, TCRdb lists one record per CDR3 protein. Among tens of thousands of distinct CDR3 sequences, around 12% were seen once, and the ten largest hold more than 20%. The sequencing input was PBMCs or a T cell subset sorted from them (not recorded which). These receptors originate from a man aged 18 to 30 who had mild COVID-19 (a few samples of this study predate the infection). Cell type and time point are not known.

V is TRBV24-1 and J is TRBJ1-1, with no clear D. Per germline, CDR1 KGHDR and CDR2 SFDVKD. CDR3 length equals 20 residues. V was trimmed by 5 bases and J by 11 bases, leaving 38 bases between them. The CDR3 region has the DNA TGTGCCACCAGTGGCAAGAATTTACCTCGGTTCGGTCGATCGGTGCAAAGGGCTTTCTTT. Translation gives CATSGKNLPRFGRSVQRAFF.

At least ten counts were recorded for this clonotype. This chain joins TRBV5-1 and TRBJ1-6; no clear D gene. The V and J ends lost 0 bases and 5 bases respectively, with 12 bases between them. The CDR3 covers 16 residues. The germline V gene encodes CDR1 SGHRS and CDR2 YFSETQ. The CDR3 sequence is CASSLAGPENNSPLHF. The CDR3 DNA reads TGCGCCAGCAGCTTGGCCGGTCCAGAAAATAATTCACCCCTCCACTTT.

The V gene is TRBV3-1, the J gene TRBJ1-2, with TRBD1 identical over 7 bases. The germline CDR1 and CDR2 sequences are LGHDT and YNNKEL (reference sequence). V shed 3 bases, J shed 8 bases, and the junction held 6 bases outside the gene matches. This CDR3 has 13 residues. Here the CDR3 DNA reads TGTGCCAGCAGCCAGCGAGGGGGCGCAGGCTACACCTTC. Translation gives CASSQRGGAGYTF.

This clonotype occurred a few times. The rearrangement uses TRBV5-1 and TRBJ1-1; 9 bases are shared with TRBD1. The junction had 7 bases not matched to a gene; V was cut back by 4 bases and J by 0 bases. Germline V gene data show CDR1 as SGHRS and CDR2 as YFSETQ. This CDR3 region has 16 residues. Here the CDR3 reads CASSLGDRDMNTEAFF. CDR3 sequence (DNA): TGCGCCAGCAGCCTGGGGGACAGGGACATGAACACTGAAGCTTTCTTT.

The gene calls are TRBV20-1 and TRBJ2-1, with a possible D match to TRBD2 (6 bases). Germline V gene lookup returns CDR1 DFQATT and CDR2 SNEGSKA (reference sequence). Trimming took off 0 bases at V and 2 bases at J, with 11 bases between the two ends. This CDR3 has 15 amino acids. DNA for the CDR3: TGCAGTGCTAGAGATAGGCAGCGGGCCTACAATGAGCAGTTCTTC. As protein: CSARDRQRAYNEQFF.

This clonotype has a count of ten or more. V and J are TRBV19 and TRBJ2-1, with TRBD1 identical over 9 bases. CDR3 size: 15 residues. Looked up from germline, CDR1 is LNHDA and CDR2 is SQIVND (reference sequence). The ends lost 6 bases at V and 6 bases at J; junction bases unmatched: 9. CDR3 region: CASRPGDRDSNEQFF. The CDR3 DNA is TGTGCCAGTAGGCCCGGGGACAGGGATTCCAATGAGCAGTTCTTC. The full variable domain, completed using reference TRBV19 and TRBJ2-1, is DGGITQSPKYLFRKEGQNVTLSCEQNLNHDAMYWYRQDPGQGLRLIYYSQIVNDFQKGDIAEGYSVSREKKESFPLTVTSAQKNPTAFYLCASRPGDRDSNEQFFGPGTRLTVL.

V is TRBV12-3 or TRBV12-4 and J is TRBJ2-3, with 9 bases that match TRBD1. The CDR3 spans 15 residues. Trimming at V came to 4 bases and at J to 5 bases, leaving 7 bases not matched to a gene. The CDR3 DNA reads TGTGCCAGCAGTTCTGAACAGGGGGCGGGAGATACGCAGTATTTT. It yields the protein CASSSEQGAGDTQYF.

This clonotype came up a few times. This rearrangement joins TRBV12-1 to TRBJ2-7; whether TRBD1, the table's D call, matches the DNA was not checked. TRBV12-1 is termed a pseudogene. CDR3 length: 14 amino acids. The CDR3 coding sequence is TGTGCCAGCAGCCTTCCGGACAGAAGCTACGAGCAGTACTTC. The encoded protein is CASSLPDRSYEQYF.

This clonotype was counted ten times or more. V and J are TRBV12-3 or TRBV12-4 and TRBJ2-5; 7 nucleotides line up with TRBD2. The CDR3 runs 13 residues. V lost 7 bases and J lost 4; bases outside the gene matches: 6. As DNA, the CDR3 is TGTGCCAGCACCCCGGGCGGGGGAGAGACCCAGTACTTC. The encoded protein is CASTPGGGETQYF.